This T cell receptor (beta chain) was sequenced during a study of T-cell reconstitution after alpha-beta-depleted transplantation in children. Molecular barcoding with unique molecular identifiers was used for the TCRbeta library. TCRdb redid the calling of the PCR reads with MiXCR, one entry per CDR3 protein. This repertoire shows about 58,000 distinct CDR3 sequences, approximately 43% found once; its top ten account for roughly 98%. Trimming left V 1 base short and J 5 bases short, with 9 bases between. Germline V lookup: CDR1 SGHAT, CDR2 FQNNGV. CDR3 length: 13 residues. Whole-study findings and limits: Elevated TCRbeta diversity at day 60 was traced, in some patients, to surviving recipient T cells and thymic progenitors. Two months or so post-transplant, alpha-beta T cells reportedly derived from several hundred expanded graft clones.

Turning to this clonotype: As yet, its antigen is unknown.

The material sequenced was PBMCs, mostly from graft donor cells, taken 360 days after TCRalphabeta/CD19-depleted stem cell transplant. V usage is TRBV11-2 and J usage is TRBJ2-7; D unresolved. The TCR sequence derives from a male patient under 18 who had a stem cell transplant for acute lymphoblastic leukemia, so the T cells may come from the graft donor. CDR3 loop: CASSLARSDEQYF. The CDR3, as DNA: TGTGCCAGCAGCTTAGCGAGGTCAGACGAGCAGTACTTC.